This TCR beta chain was observed in a study of OX40 agonist ivuxolimab in advanced cancers. Concerning the study at large: Ivuxolimab was an agonistic, fully human IgG2 monoclonal antibody directed against OX40 (CD134), a costimulatory receptor. Intravenous ivuxolimab was administered to patients every 2 weeks at six dose levels: 0.01, 0.1, 0.3, 1.5, 3 and 10 mg/kg. Of the approximately 50 patients in dose escalation, some 19 had hepatocellular carcinoma, about 15 had melanoma, 9 had renal cell carcinoma and 9 had head and neck cancer. A male proportion of 82.7% and a mean age of approximately 61 years, ranging from roughly 23 to 90, were recorded for the dose-escalation cohort. Patients were allowed to have had prior anti-PD-1, anti-PD-L1 or anti-CTLA-4 therapy, and 40% of the dose-escalation patients had previously received checkpoint inhibitors. Three dose-escalation patients achieved partial responses, one with hepatocellular carcinoma and two with cutaneous melanoma. Peripheral TCRbeta sequencing was intended to test whether TCR sequence diversity was altered and clonal T-cell expansion was caused by ivuxolimab. The paper describes the monotherapy dose-escalation part (N of about 47 patients) of the phase I trial of ivuxolimab.

Patients with a history of autoimmune disease or receiving systemic immunosuppression were excluded from the trial. In every dose cohort, peripheral blood was drawn for TCR sequencing at baseline, cycle 4 day 1, and cycle 7 day 1. The samples were drawn from a first-in-human, open-label, multicenter phase I dose-escalation trial of ivuxolimab. Adults with locally advanced or metastatic melanoma, renal cell, hepatocellular, or head and neck squamous cell carcinoma were enrolled in the trial. Before TCR sequencing, CD4+ T cells and CD8+ T cells from peripheral blood were sorted into separate populations. Findings and caveats that apply to the study as a whole: In partial responders in the 0.1-3.0 mg/kg groups, normalized peripheral clonal expansion was found to be among the lowest, especially among CD8+ T cells. The antigen specificity of the clonally expanded peripheral T cells was not determined. At doses of 0.1 to 3.0 mg/kg, clonal expansion of both CD4+ and CD8+ blood T cells was observed from baseline to week 6. After ivuxolimab, CD8+ T cells had more expanded clones than CD4+ T cells on average. Low levels of normalized T-cell clonal expansion were also seen in some patients who did not respond.

Remarks on this clone: The antigen it binds to is not known. It has no much larger one-base neighbor in the sample; base qualities were not kept.

For sequencing of the TCRbeta CDR3 region, genomic DNA was extracted from the sorted cells. The immunoSEQ Assay was used to sequence the TCRbeta CDR3 regions. As stored in TCRdb, this immuneACCESS dataset retains in-frame rearrangements with V and J assigned. A fraction of the clones does not appear; measured against another copy, unresolved V genes explain less than half of the discrepancy, and the remainder lacks a known reason. This sample is represented by tens of thousands of clones; roughly 86% of them were singletons. Under 0.85% of the sample is in the top ten clones. The sequence was collected from an adult with an advanced solid tumor such as melanoma, head and neck, liver or kidney cancer. The sample consisted of CD4+ or CD8+ T cells sorted from blood, taken in a trial of the OX40 agonist ivuxolimab.

The nucleotide sequence reads TGTGCCAGCAGCTTTTCTCCAGGGGACCTGAACACTGAAGCTTTCTTT. It translates to CASSFSPGDLNTEAFF. The chain is encoded by TRBV7-6 joined to TRBJ1-1; the D gene is possibly TRBD1, with 6 bases matching. Trimming costs V 3 bases and J 0 bases, and their ends lie 14 bases apart. From cysteine to phenylalanine, the CDR3 is 16 amino acids long. The read is trimmed to its CDR3 DNA, 48 bases read in frame from base 1. CDR1 and CDR2 were assigned from the germline V gene as SGHVS and FNYEAQ.